The 8 T cell receptor beta chains reported below all come from one sample, sequenced in a study of T cell clones after liver transplantation. Sequencing was performed with immunoSEQ multiplex PCR; in TCRdb, only in-frame clones are kept and a portion is missing. The sample comprises about 76,000 clones, around four fifths of which are singletons, and roughly 3% rests with the top ten. Specimen: CD4+ T cells from blood, collected at the 22-month timepoint. All receptors come from a human patient who received a liver transplant. Some T cells may be supplied by the graft donor.

CDR3 in amino acids: CASSEAPDGPYGYTF. CDR3 in DNA: TGTGCCAGCAGTGAAGCGCCGGACGGCCCCTATGGCTACACCTTC. This rearrangement joins TRBV6-1 to TRBJ1-2; D call uncertain. V lost 0 bases and J lost 4, with 12 bases in between. This CDR3 is built from 15 residues. Germline V gene sequence: CDR1 MNHNS, CDR2 SASEGT.

The chain carries TRBV10-3 and TRBJ1-1; tentatively, D is TRBD1 (6 bases). CDR3 size: 11 residues. Germline V lookup: CDR1 ENHRY, CDR2 SYGVKD. V shed 8 bases and J shed 8 bases, with 12 bases lying between them. The CDR3 loop is CAIGGGPEAFF. Written as DNA, the CDR3 is TGTGCCATCGGGGGGGGCCCAGAAGCTTTCTTT.

This clone occurred a few times. The chain combines TRBV6-6 with TRBJ2-3; 8 bases match TRBD2. Germline CDR1 reads MNHNY; CDR2 reads SVGAGI (reference sequence). The CDR3 has 15 amino acids. With V trimmed by 2 bases and J by 4 bases, 5 bases remained unmatched. The CDR3 protein is CASSYTGLGADTQYF. The CDR3 DNA reads TGTGCCAGCAGTTACACGGGACTAGGCGCAGATACGCAGTATTTT.

The chain links TRBV6-6 to TRBJ1-6; D may be TRBD1 (6 bases). In germline, CDR1 is MNHNY, CDR2 SVGAGI (reference sequence). V lost 7 bases and J lost 9, with 13 bases in between. The CDR3 runs 13 residues. CDR3 coding DNA: TGTGCCAGCACCTCGGACAGTCGTTCACCCCTCCACTTT. Amino acids: CASTSDSRSPLHF.

This clone has just one count. The chain has TRBV5-6 and TRBJ2-7, with D perhaps matching TRBD1 or TRBD2 (5 bases each). Germline-derived CDR1 and CDR2 are SGHDT and YYEEEE. The CDR3 is 17 residues long. V lost 4 bases, J lost 2 bases, and 22 bases lay in between. The CDR3 DNA reads TGTGCCAGCAGCGCGACAGCCTCCGGGACCATTGCCTACGAGCAGTACTTC. It yields the protein CASSATASGTIAYEQYF.

CDR3 loop: CASSFYSGNTIYF. DNA for the CDR3: TGTGCCAGCAGCTTTTACTCTGGAAACACCATATATTTT. The V and J genes are TRBV5-6 and TRBJ1-3; D is uncertain. CDR1 is SGHDT and CDR2 is YYEEEE in the germline V gene. Trimming shortened V by 2 bases and J by 0 bases, and 3 bases separated the two germline ends. The CDR3 sequence is 13 residues long.

The chain joins TRBV11-3 to TRBJ2-5; D may correspond to TRBD1 or TRBD2 (5 bases each). V was clipped by 1 base and J by 4 bases, with 10 bases between them. This CDR3 is built from 14 residues. CDR1 SGHNT and CDR2 YENEEA come from the germline V gene. The CDR3 bases are TGTGCCAGCAGCTTAGGCTCCGGGGCAGAGACCCAGTACTTC. As protein: CASSLGSGAETQYF. Variable domain in full (rest from reference TRBV11-3 and TRBJ2-5): EAGVVQSPRYKIIEKKQPVAFWCNPISGHNTLYWYLQNLGQGPELLIRYENEEAVDDSQLPKDRFSAERLKGVDSTLKIQPAELGDSAVYLCASSLGSGAETQYFGPGTRLLVL.

This chain uses TRBV14 with TRBJ1-1; 7 bases are shared with TRBD1. The CDR3 has 13 residues. Germline CDR1 SGHDN, CDR2 FVKESK. J gave up 3 bases and V 8 bases, and 6 bases lay outside the gene matches. The CDR3 DNA reads TGTGCCAGCGCAGACAGGGTTTACACTGAAGCTTTCTTT. This codes for CASADRVYTEAFF.